This T cell receptor (beta chain) emerged from a study of blood T cell repertoires in COVID-19. Study-level information: The study drew acute and convalescent COVID-19 samples from the United States, Italy and Spain. Nucleic acid was either cDNA or gDNA, and it came from T cells, B-cell-depleted T cells, or PBMCs.

Original methodology: For nucleated cells, counts were estimated from reference gene primer amplification. Generated by immunoSEQ multiplex PCR, the TCRdb table keeps only in-frame clones and is missing some. That table gives V, J and clone size, and the DNA gave D and trimming. The sample contains over 70,000 clones, 80% of which appear only once. The CDR3 contains 17 residues. Germline V CDR1 and CDR2: SGHAT, FQNNGV. V lost 0 bases to trimming and J lost 3 bases, with 14 bases between them. The sequence came from a man between 65 and 85 years old who had recovered from COVID-19. The chain recombines TRBV11-2 with TRBJ1-4; no clear D gene. Sequenced material: peripheral blood. CDR3 amino acids: CASSLDRSLEANEKLFF. In nucleotides, the CDR3 is TGTGCCAGCAGCTTAGATAGGAGCTTGGAGGCTAATGAAAAACTGTTTTTT.